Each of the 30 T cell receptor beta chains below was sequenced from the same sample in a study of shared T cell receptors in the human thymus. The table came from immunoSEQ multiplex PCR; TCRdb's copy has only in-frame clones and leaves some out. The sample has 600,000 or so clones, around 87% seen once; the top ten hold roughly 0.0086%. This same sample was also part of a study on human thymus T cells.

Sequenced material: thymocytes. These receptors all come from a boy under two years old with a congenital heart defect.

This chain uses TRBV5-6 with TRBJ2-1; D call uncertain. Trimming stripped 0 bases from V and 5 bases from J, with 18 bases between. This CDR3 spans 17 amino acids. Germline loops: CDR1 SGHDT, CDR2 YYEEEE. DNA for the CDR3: TGTGCCAGCAGCTTGGTGAGTAGCCCATCCTCACACAATGAGCAGTTCTTC. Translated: CASSLVSSPSSHNEQFF. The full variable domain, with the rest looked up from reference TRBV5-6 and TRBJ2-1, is DAGVTQSPTHLIKTRGQQVTLRCSPKSGHDTVSWYQQALGQGPQFIFQYYEEEERQRGNFPDRFSGHQFPNYSSELNVNALLLGDSALYLCASSLVSSPSSHNEQFFGPGTRLTVL.

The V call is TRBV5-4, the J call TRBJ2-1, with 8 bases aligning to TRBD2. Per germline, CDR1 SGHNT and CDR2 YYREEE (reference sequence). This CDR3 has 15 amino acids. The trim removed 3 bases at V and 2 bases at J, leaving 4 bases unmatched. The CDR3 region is CASSSGGVAYNEQFF. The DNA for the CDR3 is TGTGCCAGCAGCTCCGGGGGGGTCGCCTACAATGAGCAGTTCTTC.

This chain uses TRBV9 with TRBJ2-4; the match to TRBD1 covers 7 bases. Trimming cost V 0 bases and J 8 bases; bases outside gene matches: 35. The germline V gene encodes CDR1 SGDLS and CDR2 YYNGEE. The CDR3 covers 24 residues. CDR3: CASSVVGTVLTTGLFDQPRDIQYF. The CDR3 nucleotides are TGTGCCAGCAGCGTAGTAGGGACAGTCCTCACTACTGGATTATTCGACCAACCAAGAGACATTCAGTACTTC.

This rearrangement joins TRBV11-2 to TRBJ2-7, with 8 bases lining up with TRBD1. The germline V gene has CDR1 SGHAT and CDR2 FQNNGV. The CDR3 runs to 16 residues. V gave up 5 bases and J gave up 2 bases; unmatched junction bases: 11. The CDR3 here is CASSHRGDINTYEQYF. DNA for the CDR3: TGTGCCAGCAGCCACAGGGGGGACATAAACACCTACGAGCAGTACTTC.

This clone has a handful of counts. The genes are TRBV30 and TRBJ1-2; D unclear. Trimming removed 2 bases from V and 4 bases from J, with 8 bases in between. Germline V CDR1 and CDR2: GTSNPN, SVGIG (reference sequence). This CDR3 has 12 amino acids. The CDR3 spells CAWSPNSYGYTF. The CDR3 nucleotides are TGTGCCTGGAGTCCTAACTCCTATGGCTACACCTTC.

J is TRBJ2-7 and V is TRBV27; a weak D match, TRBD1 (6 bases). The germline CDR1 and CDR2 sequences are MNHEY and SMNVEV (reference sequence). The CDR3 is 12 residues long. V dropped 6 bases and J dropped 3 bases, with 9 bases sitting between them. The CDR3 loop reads CASRGQNYEQYF. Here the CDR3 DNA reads TGTGCCAGCAGAGGACAGAACTACGAGCAGTACTTC.

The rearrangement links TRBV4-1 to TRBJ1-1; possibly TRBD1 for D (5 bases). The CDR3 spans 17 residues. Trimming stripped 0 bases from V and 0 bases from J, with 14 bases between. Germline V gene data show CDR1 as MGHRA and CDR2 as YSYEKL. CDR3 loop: CASSQDLAGRVNTEAFF. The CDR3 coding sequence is TGCGCCAGCAGCCAAGATTTGGCAGGGAGGGTGAACACTGAAGCTTTCTTT.

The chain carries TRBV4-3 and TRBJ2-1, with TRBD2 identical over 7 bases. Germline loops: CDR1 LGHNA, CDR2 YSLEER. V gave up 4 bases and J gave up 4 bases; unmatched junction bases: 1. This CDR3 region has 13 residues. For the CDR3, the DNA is TGCGCCAGCAGCCTCGGGGGGTACAATGAGCAGTTCTTC. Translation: CASSLGGYNEQFF.

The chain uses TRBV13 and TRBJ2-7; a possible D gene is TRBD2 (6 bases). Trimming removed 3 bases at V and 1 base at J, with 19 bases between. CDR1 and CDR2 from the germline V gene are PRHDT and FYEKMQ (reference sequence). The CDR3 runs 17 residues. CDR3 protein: CASSLLEMGGKSYEQYF. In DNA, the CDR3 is TGTGCCAGCAGCTTGTTAGAGATGGGGGGTAAGTCCTACGAGCAGTACTTC.

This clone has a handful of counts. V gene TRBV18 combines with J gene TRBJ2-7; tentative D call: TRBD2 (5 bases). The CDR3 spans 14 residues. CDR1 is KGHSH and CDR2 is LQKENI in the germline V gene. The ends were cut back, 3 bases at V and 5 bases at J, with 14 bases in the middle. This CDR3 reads CASSPWGEGDEQYF. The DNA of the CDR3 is TGTGCCAGCTCACCGTGGGGTGAGGGAGACGAGCAGTACTTC. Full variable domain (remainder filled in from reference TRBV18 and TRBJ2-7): NAGVMQNPRHLVRRRGQEARLRCSPMKGHSHVYWYRQLPEEGLKFMVYLQKENIIDESGMPKERFSAEFPKEGPSILRIQQVVRGDSAAYFCASSPWGEGDEQYFGPGTRLTVT.

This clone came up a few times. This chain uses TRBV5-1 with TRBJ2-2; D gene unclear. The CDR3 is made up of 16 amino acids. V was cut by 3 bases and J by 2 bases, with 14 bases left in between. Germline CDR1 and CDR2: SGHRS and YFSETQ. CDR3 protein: CASSSDIDHNTGELFF. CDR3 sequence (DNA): TGCGCCAGCAGCTCTGACATAGATCACAACACCGGGGAGCTGTTTTTT.

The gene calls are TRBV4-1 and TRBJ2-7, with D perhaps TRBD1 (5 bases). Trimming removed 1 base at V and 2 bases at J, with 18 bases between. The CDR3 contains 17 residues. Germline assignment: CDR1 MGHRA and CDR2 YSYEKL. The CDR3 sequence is CASSQAGPWGSTYEQYF. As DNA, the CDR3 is TGCGCCAGCAGCCAAGCCGGGCCTTGGGGCTCCACCTACGAGCAGTACTTC.

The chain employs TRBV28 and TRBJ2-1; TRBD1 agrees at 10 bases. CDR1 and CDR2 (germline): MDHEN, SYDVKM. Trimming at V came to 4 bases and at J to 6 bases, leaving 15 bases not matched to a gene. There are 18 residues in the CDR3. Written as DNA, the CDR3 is TGTGCCAGCAGTTCCCCCCTGACCGGGACAGGGGCCCCCAATGAGCAGTTCTTC. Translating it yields CASSSPLTGTGAPNEQFF.

The CDR3 DNA follows: TGTGCCAGCAGTTTGCGACTAGCGGGGGGGCCGAGCACCGGGGAGCTGTTTTTT. As protein: CASSLRLAGGPSTGELFF. This chain links TRBV28 with TRBJ2-2, with 14 bases fitting TRBD2. In germline, CDR1 is MDHEN, CDR2 SYDVKM. This CDR3 contains 18 residues. Trimming cost V 3 bases and J 4 bases; bases outside gene matches: 7.

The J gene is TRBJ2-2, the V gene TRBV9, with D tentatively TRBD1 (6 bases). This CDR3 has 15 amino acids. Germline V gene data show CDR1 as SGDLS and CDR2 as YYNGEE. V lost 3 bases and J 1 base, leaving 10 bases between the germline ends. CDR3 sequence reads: CASSGQTGNTGELFF. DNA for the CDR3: TGTGCCAGCAGCGGACAGACAGGGAACACCGGGGAGCTGTTTTTT.

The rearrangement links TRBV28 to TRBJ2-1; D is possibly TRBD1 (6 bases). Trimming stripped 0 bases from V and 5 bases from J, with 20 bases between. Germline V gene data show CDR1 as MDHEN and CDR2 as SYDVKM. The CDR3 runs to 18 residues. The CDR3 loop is CASSLCQGFVSLNNEQFF. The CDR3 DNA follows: TGTGCCAGCAGTTTATGCCAGGGGTTTGTTTCCCTAAACAATGAGCAGTTCTTC. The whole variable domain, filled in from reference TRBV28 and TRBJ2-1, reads DVKVTQSSRYLVKRTGEKVFLECVQDMDHENMFWYRQDPGLGLRLIYFSYDVKMKEKGDIPEGYSVSREKKERFSLILESASTNQTSMYLCASSLCQGFVSLNNEQFFGPGTRLTVL.

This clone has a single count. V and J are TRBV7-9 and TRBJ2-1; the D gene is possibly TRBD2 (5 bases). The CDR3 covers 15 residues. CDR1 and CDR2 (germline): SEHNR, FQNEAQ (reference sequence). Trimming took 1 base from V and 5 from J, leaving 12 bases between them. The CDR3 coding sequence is TGTGCCAGCAGCTTAGTTGAGGGAACCGACAATGAGCAGTTCTTC. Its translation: CASSLVEGTDNEQFF.

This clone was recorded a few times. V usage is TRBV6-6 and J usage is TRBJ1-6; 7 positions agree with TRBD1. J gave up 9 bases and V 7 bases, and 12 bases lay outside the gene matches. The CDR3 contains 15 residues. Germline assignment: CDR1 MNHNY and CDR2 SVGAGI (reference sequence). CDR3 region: CASIKQGSSSSPLHF. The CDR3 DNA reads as TGTGCCAGCATCAAACAGGGGAGTTCAAGTTCACCCCTCCACTTT.

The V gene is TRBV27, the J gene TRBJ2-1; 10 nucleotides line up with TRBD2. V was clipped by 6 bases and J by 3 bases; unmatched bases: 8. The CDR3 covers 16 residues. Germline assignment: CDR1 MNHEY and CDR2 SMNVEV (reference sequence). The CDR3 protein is CASRPSGTSVYNEQFF. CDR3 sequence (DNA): TGTGCCAGCAGACCCTCCGGGACTAGCGTCTACAATGAGCAGTTCTTC.

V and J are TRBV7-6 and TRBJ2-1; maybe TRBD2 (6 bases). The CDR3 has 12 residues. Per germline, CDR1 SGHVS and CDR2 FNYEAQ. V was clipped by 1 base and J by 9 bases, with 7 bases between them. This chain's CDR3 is CASSLDGSEQFF. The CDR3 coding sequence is TGTGCCAGCAGCTTAGACGGGAGTGAGCAGTTCTTC.

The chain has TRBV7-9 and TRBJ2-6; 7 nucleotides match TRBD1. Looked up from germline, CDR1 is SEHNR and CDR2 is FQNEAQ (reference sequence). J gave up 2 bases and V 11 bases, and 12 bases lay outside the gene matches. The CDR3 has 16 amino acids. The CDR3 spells CASKKGGRAGANVLTF. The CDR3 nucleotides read TGTGCCTCAAAAAAAGGGGGCAGGGCTGGGGCCAACGTCCTGACTTTC.

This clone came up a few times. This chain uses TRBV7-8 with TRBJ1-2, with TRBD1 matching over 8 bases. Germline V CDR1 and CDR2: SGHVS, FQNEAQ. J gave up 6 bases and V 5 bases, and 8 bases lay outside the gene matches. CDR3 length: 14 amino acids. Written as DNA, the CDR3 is TGTGCCAGCAGCCCCCCGGACAGGGCCGATGGCTACACCTTC. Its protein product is CASSPPDRADGYTF.

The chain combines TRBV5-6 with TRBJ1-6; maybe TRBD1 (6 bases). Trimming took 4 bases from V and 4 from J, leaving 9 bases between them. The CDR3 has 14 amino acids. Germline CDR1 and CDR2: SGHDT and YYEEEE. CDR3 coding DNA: TGTGCCAGCAGCCATGGACAGTATAATTCACCCCTCCACTTT. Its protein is CASSHGQYNSPLHF.

CDR3 region: CASSQSAGGPHETQYF. CDR3 bases: TGCGCCAGCAGCCAATCAGCGGGAGGGCCCCATGAGACCCAGTACTTC. The J gene is TRBJ2-5, the V gene TRBV4-3, with TRBD2 matching 10 bases. The germline V gene has CDR1 LGHNA and CDR2 YSLEER. After removal of 2 bases from V and 5 bases from J, the junction contained 8 bases not matched to a gene. This CDR3 region has 16 residues.

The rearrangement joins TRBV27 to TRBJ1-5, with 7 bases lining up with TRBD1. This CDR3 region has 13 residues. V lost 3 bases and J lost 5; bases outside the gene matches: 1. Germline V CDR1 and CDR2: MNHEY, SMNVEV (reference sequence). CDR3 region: CASSLGQYQPQHF. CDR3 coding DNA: TGTGCCAGCAGTTTGGGACAGTATCAGCCCCAGCATTTT.

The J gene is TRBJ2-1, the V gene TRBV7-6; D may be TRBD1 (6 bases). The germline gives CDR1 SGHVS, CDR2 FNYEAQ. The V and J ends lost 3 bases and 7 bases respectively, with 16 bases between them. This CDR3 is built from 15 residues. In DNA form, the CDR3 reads TGTGCCAGCAGCTTTTTACAGGGAAGGGCGAATGAGCAGTTCTTC. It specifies CASSFLQGRANEQFF.

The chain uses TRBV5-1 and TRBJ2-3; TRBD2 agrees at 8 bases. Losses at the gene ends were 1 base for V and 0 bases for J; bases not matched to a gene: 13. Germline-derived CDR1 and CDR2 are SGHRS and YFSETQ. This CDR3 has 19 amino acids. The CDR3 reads CASSLFTGREGQSTDTQYF. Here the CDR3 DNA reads TGCGCCAGCAGCTTGTTCACGGGTCGGGAGGGCCAAAGCACAGATACGCAGTATTTT.

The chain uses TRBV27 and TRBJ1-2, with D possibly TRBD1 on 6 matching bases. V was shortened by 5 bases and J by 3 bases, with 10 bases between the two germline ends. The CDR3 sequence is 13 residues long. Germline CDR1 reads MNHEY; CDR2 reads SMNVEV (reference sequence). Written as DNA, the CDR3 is TGTGCCAGCAGTAAGGGGGTACACTATGGCTACACCTTC. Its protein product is CASSKGVHYGYTF.

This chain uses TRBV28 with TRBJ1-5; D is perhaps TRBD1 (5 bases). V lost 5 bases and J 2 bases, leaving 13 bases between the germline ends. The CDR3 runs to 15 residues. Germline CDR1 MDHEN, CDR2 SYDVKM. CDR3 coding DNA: TGTGCCAGCAGTCGGCAGGGTCGTGGCAATCAGCCCCAGCATTTT. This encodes CASSRQGRGNQPQHF.

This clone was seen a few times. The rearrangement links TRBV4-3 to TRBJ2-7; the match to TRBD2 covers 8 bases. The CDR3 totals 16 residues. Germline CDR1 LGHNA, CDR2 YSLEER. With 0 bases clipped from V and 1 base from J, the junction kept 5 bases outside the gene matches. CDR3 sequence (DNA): TGCGCCAGCAGCCAAGACCAGCGGGAGTCTTCCTACGAGCAGTACTTC. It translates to CASSQDQRESSYEQYF.